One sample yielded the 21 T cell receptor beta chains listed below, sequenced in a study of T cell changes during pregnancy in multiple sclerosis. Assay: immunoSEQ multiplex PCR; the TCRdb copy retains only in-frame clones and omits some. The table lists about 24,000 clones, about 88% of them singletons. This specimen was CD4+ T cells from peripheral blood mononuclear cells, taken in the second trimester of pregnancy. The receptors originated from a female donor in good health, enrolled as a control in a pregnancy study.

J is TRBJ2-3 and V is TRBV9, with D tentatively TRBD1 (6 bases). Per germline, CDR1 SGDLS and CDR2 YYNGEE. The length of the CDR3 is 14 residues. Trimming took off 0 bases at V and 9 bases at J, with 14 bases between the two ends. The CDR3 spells CASSVDRVFDTQYF. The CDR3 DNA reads TGTGCCAGCAGCGTAGACAGGGTTTTTGACACGCAGTATTTT.

The CDR3 protein is CAWSVSSGGYEQYF. The CDR3 DNA reads as TGTGCCTGGAGTGTATCCAGCGGGGGTTACGAGCAGTACTTC. The genes are TRBV30 and TRBJ2-7; 8 positions agree with TRBD2. Trimming took 0 bases from V and 4 from J; bases not matched to a gene: 5. CDR3 length: 14 residues. From germline, CDR1 is GTSNPN and CDR2 SVGIG (reference sequence).

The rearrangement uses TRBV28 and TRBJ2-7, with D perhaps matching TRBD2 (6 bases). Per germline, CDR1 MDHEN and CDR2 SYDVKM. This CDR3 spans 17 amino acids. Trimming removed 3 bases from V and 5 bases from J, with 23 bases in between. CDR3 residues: CASSLEGLTPAVNEQYF. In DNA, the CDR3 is TGTGCCAGCAGTTTGGAGGGGTTGACTCCCGCGGTAAACGAGCAGTACTTC. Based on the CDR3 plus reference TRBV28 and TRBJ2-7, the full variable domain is DVKVTQSSRYLVKRTGEKVFLECVQDMDHENMFWYRQDPGLGLRLIYFSYDVKMKEKGDIPEGYSVSREKKERFSLILESASTNQTSMYLCASSLEGLTPAVNEQYFGPGTRLTVT.

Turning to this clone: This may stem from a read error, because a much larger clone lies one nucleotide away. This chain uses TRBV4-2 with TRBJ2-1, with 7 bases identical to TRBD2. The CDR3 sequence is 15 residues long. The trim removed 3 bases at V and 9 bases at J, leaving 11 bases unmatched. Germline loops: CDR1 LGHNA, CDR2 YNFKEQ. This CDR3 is CASSQQLVGGIEQFF. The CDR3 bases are TGTGCCAGCAGCCAGCAGTTAGTGGGGGGGATTGAGCAGTTCTTC.

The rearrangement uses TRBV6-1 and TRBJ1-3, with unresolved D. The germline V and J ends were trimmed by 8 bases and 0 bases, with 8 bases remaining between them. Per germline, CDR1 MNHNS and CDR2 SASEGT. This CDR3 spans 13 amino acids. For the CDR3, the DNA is TGTGCCAGCCAAGTCAGCTCTGGAAACACCATATATTTT. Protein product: CASQVSSGNTIYF.

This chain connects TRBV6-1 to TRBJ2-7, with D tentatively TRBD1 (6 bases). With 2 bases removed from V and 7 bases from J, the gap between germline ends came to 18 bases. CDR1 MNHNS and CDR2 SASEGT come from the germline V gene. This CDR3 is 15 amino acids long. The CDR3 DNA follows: TGTGCCAGCAGTGAATGGTGGCCAGGGGCTGGGGAGCAGTACTTC. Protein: CASSEWWPGAGEQYF.

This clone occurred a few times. The CDR3 loop reads CASSIPGGTGTEAFF. CDR3 coding DNA: TGTGCCAGTAGTATTCCGGGCGGGACAGGCACTGAAGCTTTCTTT. The chain couples TRBV19 to TRBJ1-1; 8 bases match TRBD1. V lost 3 bases and J lost 4; bases outside the gene matches: 7. This CDR3 is 15 amino acids long. Looked up from germline, CDR1 is LNHDA and CDR2 is SQIVND (reference sequence).

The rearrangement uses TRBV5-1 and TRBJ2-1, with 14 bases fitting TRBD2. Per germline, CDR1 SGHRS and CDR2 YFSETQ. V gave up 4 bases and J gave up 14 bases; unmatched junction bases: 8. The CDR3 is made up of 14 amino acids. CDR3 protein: CASSRTSGGKVKFF. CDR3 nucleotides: TGCGCCAGCAGCCGGACTAGCGGGGGGAAGGTTAAGTTCTTC.

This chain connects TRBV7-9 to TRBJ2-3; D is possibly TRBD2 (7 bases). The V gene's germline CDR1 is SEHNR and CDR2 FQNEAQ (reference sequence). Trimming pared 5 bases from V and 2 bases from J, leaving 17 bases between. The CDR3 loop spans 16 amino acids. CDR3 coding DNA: TGTGCCAGCAGCCAGCCGGAGGGGGGGCACACAGATACGCAGTATTTT. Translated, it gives CASSQPEGGHTDTQYF.

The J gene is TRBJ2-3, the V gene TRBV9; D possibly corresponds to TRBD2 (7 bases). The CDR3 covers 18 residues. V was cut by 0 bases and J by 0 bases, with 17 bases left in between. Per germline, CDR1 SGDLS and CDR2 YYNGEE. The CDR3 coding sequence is TGTGCCAGCAGCGTAGCGGGGGGAGGGGGTAGAAGCACAGATACGCAGTATTTT. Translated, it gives CASSVAGGGGRSTDTQYF.

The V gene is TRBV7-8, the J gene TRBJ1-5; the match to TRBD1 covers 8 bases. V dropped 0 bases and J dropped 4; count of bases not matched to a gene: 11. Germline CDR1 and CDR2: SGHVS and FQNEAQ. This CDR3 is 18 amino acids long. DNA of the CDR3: TGTGCCAGCAGCTTAGCGGCAGTGAGGACAGGGTGGAATCAGCCCCAGCATTTT. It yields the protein CASSLAAVRTGWNQPQHF.

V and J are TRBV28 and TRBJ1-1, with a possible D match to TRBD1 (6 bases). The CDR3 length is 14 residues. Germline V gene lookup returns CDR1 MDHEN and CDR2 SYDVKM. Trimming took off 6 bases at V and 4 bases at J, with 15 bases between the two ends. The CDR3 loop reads CASSSPGVITEAFF. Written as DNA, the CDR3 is TGTGCCAGCAGCTCTCCAGGGGTGATCACTGAAGCTTTCTTT.

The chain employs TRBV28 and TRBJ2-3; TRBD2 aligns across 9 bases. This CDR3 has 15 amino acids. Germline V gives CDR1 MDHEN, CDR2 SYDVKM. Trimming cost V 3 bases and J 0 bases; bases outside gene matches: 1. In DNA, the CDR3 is TGTGCCAGCAGTTTGCGGGAGGGGAGCACAGATACGCAGTATTTT. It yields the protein CASSLREGSTDTQYF.

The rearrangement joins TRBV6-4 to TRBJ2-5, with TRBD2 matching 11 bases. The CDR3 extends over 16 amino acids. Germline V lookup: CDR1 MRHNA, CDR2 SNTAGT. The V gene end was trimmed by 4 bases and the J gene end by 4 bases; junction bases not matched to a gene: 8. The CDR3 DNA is TGTGCCAGCAGTGCCCATAGCGGGGGGGATACAGAGACCCAGTACTTC. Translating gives CASSAHSGGDTETQYF.

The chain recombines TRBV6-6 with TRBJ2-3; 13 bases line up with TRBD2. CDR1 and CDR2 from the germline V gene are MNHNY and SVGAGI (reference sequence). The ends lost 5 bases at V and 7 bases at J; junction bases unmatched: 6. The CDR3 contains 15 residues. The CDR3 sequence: CASSPGLAGFHTQYF. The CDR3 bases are TGTGCCAGCAGTCCGGGACTAGCGGGGTTCCATACGCAGTATTTT.

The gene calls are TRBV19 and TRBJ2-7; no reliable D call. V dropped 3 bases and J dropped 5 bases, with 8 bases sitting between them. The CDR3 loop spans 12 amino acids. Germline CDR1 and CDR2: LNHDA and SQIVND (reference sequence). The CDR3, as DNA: TGTGCCAGTAGTATCTACGGTAACGAGCAGTACTTC. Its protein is CASSIYGNEQYF.

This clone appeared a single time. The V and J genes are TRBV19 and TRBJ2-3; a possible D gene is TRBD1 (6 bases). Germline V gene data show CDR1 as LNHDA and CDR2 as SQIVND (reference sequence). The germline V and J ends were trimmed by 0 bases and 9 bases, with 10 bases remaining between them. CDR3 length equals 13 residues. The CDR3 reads CASSIEGARTQYF. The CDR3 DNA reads TGTGCCAGTAGTATAGAGGGGGCAAGAACGCAGTATTTT.

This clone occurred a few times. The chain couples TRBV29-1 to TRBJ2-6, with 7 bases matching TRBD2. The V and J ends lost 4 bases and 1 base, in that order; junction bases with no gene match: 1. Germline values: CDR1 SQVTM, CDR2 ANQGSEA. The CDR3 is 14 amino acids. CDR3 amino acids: CSVGGGSGANVLTF. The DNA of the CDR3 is TGCAGCGTTGGGGGGGGTTCTGGGGCCAACGTCCTGACTTTC.

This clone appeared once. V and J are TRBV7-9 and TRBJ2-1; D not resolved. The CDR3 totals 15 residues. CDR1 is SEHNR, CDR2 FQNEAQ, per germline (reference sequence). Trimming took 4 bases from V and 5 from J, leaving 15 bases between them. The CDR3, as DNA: TGTGCCAGCAGCTCTCCTAGAGCCATCGACAATGAGCAGTTCTTC. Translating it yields CASSSPRAIDNEQFF.

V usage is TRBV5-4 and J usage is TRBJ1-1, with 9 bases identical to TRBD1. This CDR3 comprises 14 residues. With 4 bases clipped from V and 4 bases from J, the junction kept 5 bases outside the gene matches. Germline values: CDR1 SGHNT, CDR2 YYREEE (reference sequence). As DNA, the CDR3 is TGTGCCAGCAGCGACCGGGACAGGGCCACTGAAGCTTTCTTT. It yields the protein CASSDRDRATEAFF.

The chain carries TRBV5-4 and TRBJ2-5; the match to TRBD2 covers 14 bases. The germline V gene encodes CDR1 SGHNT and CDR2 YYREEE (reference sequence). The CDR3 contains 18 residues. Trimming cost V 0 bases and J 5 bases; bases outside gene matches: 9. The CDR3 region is CASSLGVGTSGGGETQYF. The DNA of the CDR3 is TGTGCCAGCAGCTTGGGTGTCGGGACTAGCGGGGGAGGGGAGACCCAGTACTTC.